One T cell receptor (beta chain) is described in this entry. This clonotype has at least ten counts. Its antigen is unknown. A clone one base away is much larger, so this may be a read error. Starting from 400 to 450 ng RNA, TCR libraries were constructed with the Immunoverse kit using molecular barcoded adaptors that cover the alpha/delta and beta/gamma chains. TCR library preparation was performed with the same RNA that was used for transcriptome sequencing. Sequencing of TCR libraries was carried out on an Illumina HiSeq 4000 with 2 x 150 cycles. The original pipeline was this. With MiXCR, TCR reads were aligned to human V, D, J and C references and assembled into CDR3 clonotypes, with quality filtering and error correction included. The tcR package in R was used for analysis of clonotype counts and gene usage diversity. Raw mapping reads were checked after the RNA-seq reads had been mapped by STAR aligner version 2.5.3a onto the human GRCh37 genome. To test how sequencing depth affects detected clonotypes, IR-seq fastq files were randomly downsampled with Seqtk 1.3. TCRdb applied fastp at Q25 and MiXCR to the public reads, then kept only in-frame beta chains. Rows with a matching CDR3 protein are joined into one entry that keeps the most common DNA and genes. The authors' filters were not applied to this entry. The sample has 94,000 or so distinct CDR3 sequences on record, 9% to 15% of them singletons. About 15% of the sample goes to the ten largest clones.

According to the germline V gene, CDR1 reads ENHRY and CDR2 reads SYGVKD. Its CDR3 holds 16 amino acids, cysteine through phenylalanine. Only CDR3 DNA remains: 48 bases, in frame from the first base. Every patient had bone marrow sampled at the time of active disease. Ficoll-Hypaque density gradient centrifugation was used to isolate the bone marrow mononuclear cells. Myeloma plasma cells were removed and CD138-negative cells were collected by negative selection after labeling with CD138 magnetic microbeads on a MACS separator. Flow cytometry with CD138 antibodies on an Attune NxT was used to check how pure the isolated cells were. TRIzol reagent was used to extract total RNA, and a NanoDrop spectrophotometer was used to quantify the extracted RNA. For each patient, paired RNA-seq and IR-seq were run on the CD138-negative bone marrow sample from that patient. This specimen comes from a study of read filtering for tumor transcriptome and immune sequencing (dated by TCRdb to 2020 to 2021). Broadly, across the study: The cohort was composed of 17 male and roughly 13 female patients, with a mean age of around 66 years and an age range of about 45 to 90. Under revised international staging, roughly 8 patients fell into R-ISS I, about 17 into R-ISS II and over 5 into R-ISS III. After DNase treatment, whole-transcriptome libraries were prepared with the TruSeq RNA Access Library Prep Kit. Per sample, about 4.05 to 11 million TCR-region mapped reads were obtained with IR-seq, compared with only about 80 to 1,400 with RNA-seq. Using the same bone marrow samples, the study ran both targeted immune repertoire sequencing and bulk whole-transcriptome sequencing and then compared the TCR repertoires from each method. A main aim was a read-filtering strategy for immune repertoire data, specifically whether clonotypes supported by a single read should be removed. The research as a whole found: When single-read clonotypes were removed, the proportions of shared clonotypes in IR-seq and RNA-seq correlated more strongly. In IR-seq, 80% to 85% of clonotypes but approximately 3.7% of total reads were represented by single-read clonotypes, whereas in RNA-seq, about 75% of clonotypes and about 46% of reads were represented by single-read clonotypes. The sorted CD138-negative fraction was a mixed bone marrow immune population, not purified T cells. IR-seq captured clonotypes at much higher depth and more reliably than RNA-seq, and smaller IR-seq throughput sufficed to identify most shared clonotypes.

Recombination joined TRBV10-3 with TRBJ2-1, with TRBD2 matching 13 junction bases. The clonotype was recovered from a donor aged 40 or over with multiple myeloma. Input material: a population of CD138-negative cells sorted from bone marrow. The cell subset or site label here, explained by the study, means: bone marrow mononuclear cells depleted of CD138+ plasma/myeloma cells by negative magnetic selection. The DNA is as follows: TGTGCCATCGGACTAGCGGGAGATCCCTCCTACAATGGGCAGTTCTTC. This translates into CAIGLAGDPSYNGQFF.